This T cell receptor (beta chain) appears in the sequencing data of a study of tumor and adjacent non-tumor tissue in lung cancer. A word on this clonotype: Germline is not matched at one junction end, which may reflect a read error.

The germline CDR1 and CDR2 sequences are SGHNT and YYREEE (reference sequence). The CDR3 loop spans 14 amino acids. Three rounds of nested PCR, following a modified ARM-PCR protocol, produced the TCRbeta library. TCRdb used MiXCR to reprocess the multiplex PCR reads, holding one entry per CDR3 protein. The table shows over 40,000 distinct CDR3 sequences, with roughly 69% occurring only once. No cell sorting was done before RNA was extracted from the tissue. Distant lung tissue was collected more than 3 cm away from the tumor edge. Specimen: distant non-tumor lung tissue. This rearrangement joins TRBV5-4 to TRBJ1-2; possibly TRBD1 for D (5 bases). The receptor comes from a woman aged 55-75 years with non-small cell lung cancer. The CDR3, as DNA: TGTGACAGCAGCTTGGTCATGGGGGACTATGGCTACACCTTC. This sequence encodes CDSSLVMGDYGYTF.